Following are 14 T cell receptor beta chains from one sample sequenced in a study of graft-versus-host responses after intestinal transplantation. The repertoire was sequenced with immunoSEQ multiplex PCR; TCRdb's copy has only in-frame clones and lacks some. Of roughly 3,900 clones in the sample, over 75% were seen once. Processed graft tissue released its intraepithelial and lamina propria lymphocytes. Sequenced here: ileum tissue, sampled roughly 680 days after intestinal transplant. The receptors come from a human patient who received an intestinal transplant, so some T cells may come from the graft donor.

The V call is TRBV27, the J call TRBJ1-5; a weak D match, TRBD1 (5 bases). The CDR3 has 17 residues. V was pared by 1 base and J by 6 bases, with 19 bases between. Germline V gene lookup returns CDR1 MNHEY and CDR2 SMNVEV (reference sequence). Written as DNA, the CDR3 is TGTGCCAGCAGTTTATTAGGGAGCCCTAGGGGAGGTCAGCCCCAGCATTTT. Translated: CASSLLGSPRGGQPQHF.

The rearrangement uses TRBV12-5 and TRBJ2-1; D is perhaps TRBD2 (6 bases). V was clipped by 6 bases and J by 4 bases, with 16 bases between them. CDR3 length equals 15 residues. CDR1 is LGHNT, CDR2 FRNRAP, per germline. The CDR3 nucleotides read TGTGCTAGTGGCGCACCCGGGCGGGGATACAATGAGCAGTTCTTC. Amino acid sequence: CASGAPGRGYNEQFF. Using reference TRBV12-5 and TRBJ2-1 for the parts outside the CDR3, the full variable domain is DARVTQTPRHKVTEMGQEVTMRCQPILGHNTVFWYRQTMMQGLELLAYFRNRAPLDDSGMPKDRFSAEMPDATLATLKIQPSEPRDSAVYFCASGAPGRGYNEQFFGPGTRLTVL.

With respect to this clone: Different DNA sequences within this sample yield the same CDR3. The rearrangement links TRBV30 to TRBJ1-2, with D possibly being TRBD1 (6 bases). Trimming took 4 bases from V and 4 from J, leaving 16 bases between them. This CDR3 spans 14 amino acids. Germline loops: CDR1 GTSNPN, CDR2 SVGIG (reference sequence). In DNA form, the CDR3 reads TGTGCCTGGAACCCGGGGGGCCCCTTCTATGGCTACACCTTC. It translates to CAWNPGGPFYGYTF.

The genes are TRBV4-1 and TRBJ1-2, with 9 bases identical to TRBD1. From germline, CDR1 is MGHRA and CDR2 YSYEKL. J was trimmed by 4 bases and V by 4 bases; bases with no gene match: 16. The CDR3 has 18 amino acids. The DNA for the CDR3 is TGCGCCAGCAGCCTTTCTGCCCGGGACAGGGCCCGGGGCTATGGCTACACCTTC. It is translated as CASSLSARDRARGYGYTF.

This clone was counted between two and nine times. The gene calls are TRBV7-9 and TRBJ1-3, with a tentative D call TRBD1 (6 bases). The CDR3 has 15 residues. V was clipped by 10 bases and J by 0 bases, with 16 bases between them. Germline V gene lookup returns CDR1 SEHNR and CDR2 FQNEAQ (reference sequence). CDR3 amino acids: CATRKQGYSGNTIYF. In nucleotides, the CDR3 is TGTGCCACCCGCAAACAGGGTTACTCTGGAAACACCATATATTTT.

This clone was counted once. This chain uses TRBV4-1 with TRBJ1-4, with D tentatively TRBD1 (5 bases). Between the trimmed V and J ends, which lost 1 base and 6 bases, there was a span of 9 bases. This CDR3 spans 14 amino acids. Germline CDR1 is MGHRA and CDR2 is YSYEKL. The DNA for the CDR3 is TGCGCCAGCAGCCAAGGAGACAGTCATGAAAAACTGTTTTTT. It yields the protein CASSQGDSHEKLFF.

J is TRBJ1-3 and V is TRBV30, with D hard to call. V shed 0 bases and J shed 0 bases, with 9 bases lying between them. Germline V gene lookup returns CDR1 GTSNPN and CDR2 SVGIG (reference sequence). This CDR3 has 15 residues. CDR3: CAWSVDLSSGNTIYF. CDR3 in DNA: TGTGCCTGGAGTGTAGATCTGAGCTCTGGAAACACCATATATTTT. Full variable domain (remainder filled in from reference TRBV30 and TRBJ1-3): SQTIHQWPATLVQPVGSPLSLECTVEGTSNPNLYWYRQAAGRGLQLLFYSVGIGQISSEVPQNLSASRPQDRQFILSSKKLLLSDSGFYLCAWSVDLSSGNTIYFGEGSWLTVV.

This clone was recorded only once. In the same sample, other DNA sequences code for this CDR3. The V call is TRBV4-2, the J call TRBJ2-5, with D perhaps TRBD2 (5 bases). Germline V CDR1 and CDR2: LGHNA, YNFKEQ. Deletions cut 1 base from V and 1 base from J, with 13 bases between. The CDR3 contains 16 residues. Here the CDR3 DNA reads TGTGCCAGCAGCCAAGCTGGGCGGGCCAGCCAAGAGACCCAGTACTTC. The encoded protein is CASSQAGRASQETQYF.

The chain joins TRBV10-2 to TRBJ2-1; 8 bases are shared with TRBD2. This CDR3 has 14 residues. V lost 5 bases and J lost 5; bases outside the gene matches: 5. Germline values: CDR1 WSHSY, CDR2 SAAADI. CDR3 sequence: CASSRGGLNNEQFF. The CDR3 nucleotides read TGCGCCAGCAGTCGGGGGGGACTGAACAATGAGCAGTTCTTC.

This chain uses TRBV11-2 with TRBJ2-5, with D possibly matching TRBD1 (6 bases). V lost 6 bases and J 5 bases, leaving 22 bases between the germline ends. The CDR3 length is 16 residues. The V gene's germline CDR1 is SGHAT and CDR2 FQNNGV. The CDR3 DNA is TGTGCCAGCAGACCCGAAGGCTTGGGGGCTTGGGAGACCCAGTACTTC. Amino acid sequence: CASRPEGLGAWETQYF.

This chain uses TRBV10-3 with TRBJ2-2; D is uncertain. CDR1 is ENHRY and CDR2 is SYGVKD in the germline V gene. The CDR3 spans 14 residues. V was shortened by 7 bases and J by 3 bases, with 12 bases between the two germline ends. This chain's CDR3 is CAITELRDTGELFF. The CDR3 DNA is TGTGCCATCACCGAACTCCGGGACACCGGGGAGCTGTTTTTT.

The rearrangement joins TRBV4-2 to TRBJ1-2; D gene unclear. Germline CDR1 and CDR2: LGHNA and YNFKEQ. This CDR3 spans 13 amino acids. The V gene lost 1 base and the J gene lost 3 bases, with 6 bases spanning the gap. CDR3 nucleotides: TGTGCCAGCAGCCAAGGCCTTGACTATGGCTACACCTTC. It codes for CASSQGLDYGYTF.

The chain joins TRBV6-6 to TRBJ2-7; 8 bases match TRBD1. Germline CDR1 is MNHNY and CDR2 is SVGAGI (reference sequence). The V segment lost 0 bases and the J segment 5 bases; nucleotides outside the gene matches: 9. This CDR3 comprises 16 residues. The CDR3 region has the DNA TGTGCCAGCAGTTACTCGACTGGACAGGGTAGTCACGAGCAGTACTTC. As protein: CASSYSTGQGSHEQYF.

This clone was detected only once. The chain recombines TRBV5-1 with TRBJ1-2; TRBD1 matches 7 bases. The J segment lost 4 bases and the V segment lost 0 bases, leaving 9 bases of the junction unmatched. CDR3 size: 16 residues. Germline CDR1 reads SGHRS; CDR2 reads YFSETQ. CDR3 in amino acids: CASSLEGAARSYGYTF. The CDR3 nucleotides are TGCGCCAGCAGCTTGGAGGGGGCTGCTAGAAGCTATGGCTACACCTTC.